The clone carrying this T cell receptor beta chain has only a few counts. What it binds is not known. Germline lookup yields CDR1 SGHTA and CDR2 FQGNSA. This CDR3 region has 13 residues. Trimming pared 3 bases from V and 1 base from J, leaving 6 bases between. Study-wide results and limits: Tumor Tregs overlapped most with tumor, then blood, naive CD4+ cells. Tumor memory CD4+ T cell TCR gene usage was found to cluster with blood and lymph node memory CD4+ cells and with lymph node naive CD4+ cells.

Via MiXCR, TCRdb re-called the 5' RACE reads, giving one row per CDR3 protein. Of about 55,000 distinct CDR3 sequences detected, more than 15% appear once; the ten largest clones hold around 2.3%. Naive CD4+ T cells were purified with Tregs depleted by CD25. V and J are TRBV7-2 and TRBJ1-1; D remains ambiguous. Sequencing was carried out using naive CD4+ T cells sorted from blood. Stated subset: naive CD4+ T cells, CD4+CD45RA+CD25-. This TCR derives from a female donor with breast cancer. In DNA, the CDR3 is TGTGCCAGCAGCTTGCAGACGAACACTGAAGCTTTCTTT. Its translation: CASSLQTNTEAFF.